Below are 4 T cell receptor beta chains sequenced from a single sample in a study of blood T cell repertoires in COVID-19 (dated by TCRdb to the early 2020s). To prepare the library, the immunoSEQ multiplex PCR assay was applied. The clones in this table, taken by TCRdb from immuneACCESS, are in-frame only. Not every clone is retained; where verified, under half of the shortfall comes from an unresolved V gene, and the cause of the rest is unknown. Here the sample has nearly 50,000 clones; about 89% occur a single time. The ten biggest clones cover less than 2.5% of the sample. Sequencing was done on a sample of peripheral blood. All receptors come from a woman older than 75 with COVID-19, enrolled during active disease.

The table lists this clone with a count of one. This chain links TRBV5-1 with TRBJ2-1; maybe TRBD2 (6 bases). V was cut by 3 bases and J by 4 bases, with 14 bases left in between. The CDR3 is 15 amino acids. Germline CDR1 and CDR2: SGHRS and YFSETQ. The CDR3 loop is CASSWDSAPYNEQFF. In DNA, the CDR3 is TGCGCCAGCAGCTGGGACTCAGCCCCTTACAATGAGCAGTTCTTC.

The chain joins TRBV20-1 to TRBJ1-5; the match to TRBD1 covers 11 bases. CDR1 and CDR2 (germline): DFQATT, SNEGSKA (reference sequence). V trimming: 5 bases; J trimming: 0 bases; junction bases outside the gene matches: 12. This CDR3 comprises 18 residues. CDR3: CSAGGDRGTGNSNQPQHF. The DNA of the CDR3 is TGCAGTGCTGGTGGGGACAGGGGGACAGGGAATAGCAATCAGCCCCAGCATTTT.

The chain joins TRBV7-3 to TRBJ2-5, with 13 bases identical to TRBD2. CDR1 and CDR2 from the germline V gene are SGHTA and FQGTGA. The CDR3 sequence is 15 residues long. The J segment lost 3 bases and the V segment lost 5 bases, leaving 3 bases of the junction unmatched. The CDR3 coding sequence is TGTGCCAGCAGCCTGGGGACTAGCGGGAAAGAGACCCAGTACTTC. Translating gives CASSLGTSGKETQYF.

The genes are TRBV27 and TRBJ2-1, with 10 bases identical to TRBD2. V was pared by 2 bases and J by 6 bases, with 10 bases of the junction left unmatched. CDR3 length equals 17 residues. CDR1 and CDR2 (germline): MNHEY, SMNVEV (reference sequence). The CDR3 loop reads CASSLRALAGAPNEQFF. In nucleotides, the CDR3 is TGTGCCAGCAGTTTACGGGCCCTAGCGGGGGCCCCCAATGAGCAGTTCTTC.